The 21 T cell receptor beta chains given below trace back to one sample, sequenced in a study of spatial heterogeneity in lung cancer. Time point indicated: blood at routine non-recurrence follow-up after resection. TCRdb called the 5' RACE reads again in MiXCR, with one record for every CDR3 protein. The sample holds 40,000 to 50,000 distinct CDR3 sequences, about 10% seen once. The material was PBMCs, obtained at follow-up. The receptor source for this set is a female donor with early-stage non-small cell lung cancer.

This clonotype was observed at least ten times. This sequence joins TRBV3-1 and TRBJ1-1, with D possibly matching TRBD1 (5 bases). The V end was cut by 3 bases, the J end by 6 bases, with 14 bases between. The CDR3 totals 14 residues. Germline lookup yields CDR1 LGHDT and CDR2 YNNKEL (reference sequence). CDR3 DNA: TGTGCCAGCAGCCAGGGATTATGGGACCCTGAAGCTTTCTTT. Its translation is CASSQGLWDPEAFF.

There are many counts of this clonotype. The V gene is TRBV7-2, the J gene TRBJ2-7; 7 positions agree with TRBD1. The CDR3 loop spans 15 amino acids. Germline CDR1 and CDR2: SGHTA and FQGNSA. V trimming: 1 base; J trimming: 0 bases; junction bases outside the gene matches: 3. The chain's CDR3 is CASSLEAGGSYEQYF. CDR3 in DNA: TGTGCCAGCAGCTTAGAGGCAGGGGGCTCCTACGAGCAGTACTTC.

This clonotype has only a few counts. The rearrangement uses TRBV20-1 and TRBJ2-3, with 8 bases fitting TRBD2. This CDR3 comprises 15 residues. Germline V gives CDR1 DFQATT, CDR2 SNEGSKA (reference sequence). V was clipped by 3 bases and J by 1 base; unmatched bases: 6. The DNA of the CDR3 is TGCAGTGCTAGCGGGACTAGTTCGGGCACAGATACGCAGTATTTT. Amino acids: CSASGTSSGTDTQYF.

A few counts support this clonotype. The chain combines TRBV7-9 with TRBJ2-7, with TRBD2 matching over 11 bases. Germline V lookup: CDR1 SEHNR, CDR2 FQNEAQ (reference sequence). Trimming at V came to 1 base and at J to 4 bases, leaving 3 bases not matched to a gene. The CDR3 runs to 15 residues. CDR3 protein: CASSLVGTSGYEQYF. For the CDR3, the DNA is TGTGCCAGCAGCTTAGTTGGGACTAGCGGTTACGAGCAGTACTTC. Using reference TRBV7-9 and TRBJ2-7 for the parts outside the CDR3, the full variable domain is DTGVSQNPRHKITKRGQNVTFRCDPISEHNRLYWYRQTLGQGPEFLTYFQNEAQLEKSRLLSDRFSAERPKGSFSTLEIQRTEQGDSAMYLCASSLVGTSGYEQYFGPGTRLTVT.

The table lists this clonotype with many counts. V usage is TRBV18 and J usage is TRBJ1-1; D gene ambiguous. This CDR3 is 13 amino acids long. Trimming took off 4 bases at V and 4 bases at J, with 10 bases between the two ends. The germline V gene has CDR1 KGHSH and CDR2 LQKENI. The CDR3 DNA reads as TGTGCCAGCTCACAGTCTGAAGTCACTGAAGCTTTCTTT. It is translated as CASSQSEVTEAFF. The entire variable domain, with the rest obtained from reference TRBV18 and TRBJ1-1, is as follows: NAGVMQNPRHLVRRRGQEARLRCSPMKGHSHVYWYRQLPEEGLKFMVYLQKENIIDESGMPKERFSAEFPKEGPSILRIQQVVRGDSAAYFCASSQSEVTEAFFGQGTRLTVV.

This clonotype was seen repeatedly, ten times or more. CDR3 bases: TGTGCCAGCAGCGTAGACCGGGCTGATTCACCCCTCCACTTT. Its protein product is CASSVDRADSPLHF. The V and J genes are TRBV9 and TRBJ1-6; D gene ambiguous. The CDR3 length is 14 residues. Germline V gives CDR1 SGDLS, CDR2 YYNGEE. V lost 0 bases and J lost 8, with 9 bases in between.

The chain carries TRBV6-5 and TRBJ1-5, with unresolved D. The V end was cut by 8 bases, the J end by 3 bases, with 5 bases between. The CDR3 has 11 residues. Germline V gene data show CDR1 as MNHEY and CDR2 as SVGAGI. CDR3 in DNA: TGTGCCAGCGGCCTCAATCAGCCCCAGCATTTT. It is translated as CASGLNQPQHF.

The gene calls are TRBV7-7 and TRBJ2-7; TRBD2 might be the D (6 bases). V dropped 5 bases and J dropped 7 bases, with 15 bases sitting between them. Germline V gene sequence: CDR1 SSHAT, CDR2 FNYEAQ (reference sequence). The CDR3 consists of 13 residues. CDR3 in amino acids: CASSPKIGGEQYF. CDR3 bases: TGTGCCAGCAGCCCCAAAATCGGAGGGGAGCAGTACTTC.

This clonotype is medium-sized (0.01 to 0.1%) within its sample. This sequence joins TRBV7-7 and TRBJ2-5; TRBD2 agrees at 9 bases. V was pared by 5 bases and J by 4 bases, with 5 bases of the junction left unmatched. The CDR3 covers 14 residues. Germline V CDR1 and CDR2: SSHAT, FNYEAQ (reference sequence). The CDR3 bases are TGTGCCAGCAGCCCCGAAGCGGGAGGAGAGACCCAGTACTTC. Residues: CASSPEAGGETQYF.

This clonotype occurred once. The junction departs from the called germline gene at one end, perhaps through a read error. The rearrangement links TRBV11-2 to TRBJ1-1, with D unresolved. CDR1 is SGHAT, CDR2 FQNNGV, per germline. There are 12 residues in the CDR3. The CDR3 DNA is TGTGTCAGCAGCTGGGTGGGCACTGAAGCTTTCTTT. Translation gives CVSSWVGTEAFF.

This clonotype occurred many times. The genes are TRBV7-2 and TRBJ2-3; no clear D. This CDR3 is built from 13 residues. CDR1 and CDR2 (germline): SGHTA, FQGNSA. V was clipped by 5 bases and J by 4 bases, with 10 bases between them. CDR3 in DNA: TGTGCCAGCAGCACCATCATAGCAGATACGCAGTATTTT. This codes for CASSTIIADTQYF.

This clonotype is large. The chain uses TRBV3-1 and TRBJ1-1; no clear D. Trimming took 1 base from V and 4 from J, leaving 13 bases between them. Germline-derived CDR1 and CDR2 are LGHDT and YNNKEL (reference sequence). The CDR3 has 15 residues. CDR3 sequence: CASSQGGNWVTEAFF. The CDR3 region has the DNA TGTGCCAGCAGCCAAGGCGGGAACTGGGTCACTGAAGCTTTCTTT.

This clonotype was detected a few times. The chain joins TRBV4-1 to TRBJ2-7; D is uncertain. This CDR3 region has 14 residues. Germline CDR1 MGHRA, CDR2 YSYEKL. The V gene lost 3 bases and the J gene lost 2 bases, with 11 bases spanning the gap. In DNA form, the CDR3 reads TGCGCCAGCAGCCAGCAGGAGAAGACCTACGAGCAGTACTTC. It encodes CASSQQEKTYEQYF.

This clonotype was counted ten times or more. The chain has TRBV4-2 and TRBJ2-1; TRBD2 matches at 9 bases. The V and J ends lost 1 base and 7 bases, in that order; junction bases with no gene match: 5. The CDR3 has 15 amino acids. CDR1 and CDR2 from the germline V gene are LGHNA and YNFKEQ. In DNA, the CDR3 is TGTGCCAGCAGCCAAGGAGGGACTAGCAGGAATGAGCAGTTCTTC. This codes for CASSQGGTSRNEQFF.

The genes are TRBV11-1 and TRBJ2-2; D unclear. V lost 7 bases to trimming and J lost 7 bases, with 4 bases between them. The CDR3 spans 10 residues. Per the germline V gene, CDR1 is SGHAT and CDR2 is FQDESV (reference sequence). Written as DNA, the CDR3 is TGTGCCAGCACCGGCGGGGAGCTGTTTTTT. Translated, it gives CASTGGELFF.

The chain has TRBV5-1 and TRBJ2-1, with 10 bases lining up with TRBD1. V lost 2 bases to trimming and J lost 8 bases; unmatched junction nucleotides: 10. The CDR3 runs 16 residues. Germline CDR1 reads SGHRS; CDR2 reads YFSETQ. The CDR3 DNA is TGCGCCAGCAGCTTCTCCGGGACAGGGGCGTACGATGAGCAGTTCTTC. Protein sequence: CASSFSGTGAYDEQFF. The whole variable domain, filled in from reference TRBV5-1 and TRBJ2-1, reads KAGVTQTPRYLIKTRGQQVTLSCSPISGHRSVSWYQQTPGQGLQFLFEYFSETQRNKGNFPGRFSGRQFSNSRSEMNVSTLELGDSALYLCASSFSGTGAYDEQFFGPGTRLTVL.

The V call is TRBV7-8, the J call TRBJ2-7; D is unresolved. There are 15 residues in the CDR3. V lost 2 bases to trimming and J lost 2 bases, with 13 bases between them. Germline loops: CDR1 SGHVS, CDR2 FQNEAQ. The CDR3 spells CASSLSITVTYEQYF. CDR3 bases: TGTGCCAGCAGCTTAAGCATCACGGTAACCTACGAGCAGTACTTC.

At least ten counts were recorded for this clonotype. The CDR3 region has the DNA TGTGCCAGCAGTCCACTAGCGCCAGAGACCCAGTACTTC. Protein: CASSPLAPETQYF. The chain joins TRBV2 to TRBJ2-5, with 7 bases that match TRBD2. From germline, CDR1 is SNHLY and CDR2 FYNNEI. V trimming: 5 bases; J trimming: 4 bases; junction bases outside the gene matches: 4. The CDR3 contains 13 residues.

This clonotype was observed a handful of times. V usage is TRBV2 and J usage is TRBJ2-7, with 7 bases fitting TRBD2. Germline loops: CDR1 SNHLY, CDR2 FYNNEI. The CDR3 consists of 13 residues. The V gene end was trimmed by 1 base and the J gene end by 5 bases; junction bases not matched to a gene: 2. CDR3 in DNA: TGTGCCAGCAGTGAAGAGGGAGGGAACGAGCAGTACTTC. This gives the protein CASSEEGGNEQYF.

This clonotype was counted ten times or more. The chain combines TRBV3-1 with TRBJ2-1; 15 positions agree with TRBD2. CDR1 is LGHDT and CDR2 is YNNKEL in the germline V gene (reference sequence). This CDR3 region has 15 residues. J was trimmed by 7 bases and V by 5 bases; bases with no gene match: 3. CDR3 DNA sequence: TGTGCCAGCAGCGAGGGACTAGCGGGGGGAAATGAGCAGTTCTTC. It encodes CASSEGLAGGNEQFF.

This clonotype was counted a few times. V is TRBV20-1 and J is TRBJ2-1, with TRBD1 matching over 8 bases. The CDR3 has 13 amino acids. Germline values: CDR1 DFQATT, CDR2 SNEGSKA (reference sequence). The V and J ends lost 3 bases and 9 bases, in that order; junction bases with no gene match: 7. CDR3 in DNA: TGCAGTGCTAGTCAGGGGGCGAGGAGTGAGCAGTTCTTC. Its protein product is CSASQGARSEQFF.